These T cell receptor beta chains were read from a single sample in a study of T-cell memory formation after mild COVID-19. A single record per CDR3 protein comes from TCRdb applying MiXCR to the 5' RACE reads. The sample yields approximately 400,000 distinct CDR3 sequences, around 17% seen once. Source material: PBMCs or a T cell subset sorted from them (not recorded which). Source of these receptors: a man between 18 and 35 years old who had mild COVID-19 (a few samples of this study predate the infection). Cell type and time point are not known. The CDR3 runs from the conserved cysteine through the conserved F or W. D genes are given only for firm matches. Size values are once, few and many counts, or a class for expanded clones, and some rows have none.

TRBJ2-7,NA,TRBV10-1,many,TGCGCCAGCAGCCAAAGCTCCTACGAGCAGTACTTC,CASSQSSYEQYF
TRBJ2-5,NA,TRBV28,few,TGTGCCAGCAGGGGGGACGTCGAGACCCAGTACTTC,CASRGDVETQYF
TRBJ1-2,NA,TRBV14,NA,TGTGCCAGCAGCCAGAGTCTGCTCTCGGACCCGAATGGCTACACCTTC,CASSQSLLSDPNGYTF
TRBJ2-1,TRBD2,TRBV7-3,NA,TGTGCCAGCAGCTTAACCCGACTAGCGGGGGGTTACAATGAGCAGTTCTTC,CASSLTRLAGGYNEQFF
TRBJ2-7,NA,TRBV14,few,TGTGCCAGCAGCCAATATACCGAAAGCTCCTACGAGCAGTACTTC,CASSQYTESSYEQYF
TRBJ1-2,NA,TRBV7-2,NA,TGTGCCAGCAGCTACCGGGGGGTTAACTATGGCTACACCTTC,CASSYRGVNYGYTF
TRBJ1-1,NA,TRBV5-1,NA,TGCGCCAGCACCGGGGAAAGTGAAGCTTTCTTT,CASTGESEAFF
TRBJ1-2,TRBD1,TRBV7-9,NA,TGTGCCAGCAGCCTAGCTTCGGACAGGGTGAGACTCTATGGCTACACCTTC,CASSLASDRVRLYGYTF
TRBJ2-1,NA,TRBV4-3,NA,TGCGCCAGCAGCCAAGTTGGGGAGGATGAGCAGTTCTTC,CASSQVGEDEQFF
TRBJ2-3,TRBD2,TRBV20-1,few,TGCAGTGCTCACTGGACTAGCGGAACAGATACGCAGTATTTT,CSAHWTSGTDTQYF
TRBJ2-1,TRBD2,TRBV5-1,many,TGCGCCAGCAGCGCGCCACCGGGACTAGCGGGGGGGTCCTCCTACAATGAGCAGTTCTTC,CASSAPPGLAGGSSYNEQFF
TRBJ2-1,NA,TRBV5-1,many,TGCGCCAGCAGCTTGCTCCCGACCCGGAGGAATGAGCAGTTCTTC,CASSLLPTRRNEQFF
TRBJ2-3,NA,TRBV4-2,NA,TGTGCCAGCAGCCAAGAACCTACCGGGGGCACAGATACGCAGTATTTT,CASSQEPTGGTDTQYF
TRBJ2-1,NA,TRBV29-1,NA,TGCAGCGTTGAAGATCGTCAGACTTACAATGAGCAGTTCTTC,CSVEDRQTYNEQFF
TRBJ1-2,NA,TRBV14,NA,TGTGCCAGCAGCCGACAGGAAGGCTATGGCTACACCTTC,CASSRQEGYGYTF
TRBJ1-6,NA,TRBV7-2,NA,TGTGCCAGCAGCTTAGAGAGTAGGTCACCCCTCCACTTT,CASSLESRSPLHF
TRBJ2-7,TRBD1,TRBV7-2,NA,TGTGCCAGCAGCTTCAGCGGGACAGGGGCCTACGAGCAGTACTTC,CASSFSGTGAYEQYF